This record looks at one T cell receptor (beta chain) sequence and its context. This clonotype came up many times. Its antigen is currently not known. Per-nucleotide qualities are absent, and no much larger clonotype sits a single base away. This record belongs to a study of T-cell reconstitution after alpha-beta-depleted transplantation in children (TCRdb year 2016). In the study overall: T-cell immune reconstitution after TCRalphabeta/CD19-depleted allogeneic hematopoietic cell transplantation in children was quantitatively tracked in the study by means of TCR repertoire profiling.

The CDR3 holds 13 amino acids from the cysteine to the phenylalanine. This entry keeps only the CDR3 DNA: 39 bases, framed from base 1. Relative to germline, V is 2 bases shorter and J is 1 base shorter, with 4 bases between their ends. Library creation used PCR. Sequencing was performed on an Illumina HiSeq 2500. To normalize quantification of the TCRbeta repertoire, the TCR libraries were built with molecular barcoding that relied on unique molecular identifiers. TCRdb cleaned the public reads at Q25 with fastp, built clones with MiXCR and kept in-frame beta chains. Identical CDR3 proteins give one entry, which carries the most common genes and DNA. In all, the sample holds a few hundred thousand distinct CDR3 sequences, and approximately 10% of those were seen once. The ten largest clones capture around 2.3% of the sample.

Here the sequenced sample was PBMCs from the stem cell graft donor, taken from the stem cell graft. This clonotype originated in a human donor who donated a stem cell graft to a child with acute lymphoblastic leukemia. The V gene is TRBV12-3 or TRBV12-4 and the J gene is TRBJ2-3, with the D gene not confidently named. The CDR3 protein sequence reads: CASSLSGTDTQYF. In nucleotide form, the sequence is TGTGCCAGCAGTTTATCAGGCACAGATACGCAGTATTTT.